This T cell receptor (beta chain) was sequenced during a study of early T cells in non-severe SARS-CoV-2 infection. Study as a whole: Sequencing of bulk RNA from unsorted whole blood was done, without chain pairing.

Germline values: CDR1 SGHTA, CDR2 FQGTGA. This CDR3 has 13 amino acids. Comment on this clonotype: This could be a read error, since a much larger clone is one nucleotide away.

The TCR library protocol attached unique molecular identifiers to the individual cDNA molecules. TCRdb reprocessed the 5' RACE reads via MiXCR and lists one record per CDR3 protein. Of some 76,000 distinct CDR3 sequences listed, 12% to 15% are singletons. This sequence was found in an adult who was a healthcare worker with PCR-confirmed SARS-CoV-2 infection or an uninfected control (not recorded which). The sequenced sample was whole blood. J is TRBJ1-2 and V is TRBV7-3; the D gene is possibly TRBD1 (6 bases). In DNA, the CDR3 is TGTGTCAGCAGCCTACAGGGCCGCTATGGCTACACCTTC. Translation: CVSSLQGRYGYTF.